This TCR beta chain is drawn from a study of blood T cell repertoires in COVID-19. This CDR3 spans 12 amino acids. Germline CDR1 is SGHAT and CDR2 is FQNNGV. Trimming shortened V by 4 bases and J by 7 bases, and 8 bases separated the two germline ends. Original processing notes: Reference gene primer amplification gave estimated nucleated cell counts. This table comes from immunoSEQ multiplex PCR, and its TCRdb copy is limited to in-frame clones, with some not included. From that table come the V and J calls and clone size; the DNA was used to work out D and trimming. The sample lists about 210,000 clones; 60% to 85% were seen once.

Sequencing used peripheral blood. The sequence derives from a woman in her 70s with acute or convalescent COVID-19. The chain links TRBV11-2 to TRBJ2-1, with D possibly being TRBD1 (5 bases). DNA for the CDR3: TGTGCCAGCAGCTACCAGGGTAATGAGCAGTTCTTC. Protein product: CASSYQGNEQFF.